The next 23 T cell receptor beta chains were all read from a single sample in a study of blood T cell repertoires in COVID-19. Only in-frame clones appear in the TCRdb table, and some are missing; sequencing was by immunoSEQ multiplex PCR. The table shows around 170,000 clones, with 88% occurring only once. Sequenced: peripheral blood. The receptors here all came from a woman younger than 45 with acute or convalescent COVID-19.

This rearrangement joins TRBV5-1 to TRBJ1-2, with D hard to call. CDR1 SGHRS and CDR2 YFSETQ come from the germline V gene. This CDR3 has 14 amino acids. The V end lost 0 bases, the J end lost 2 bases, and 8 bases lay between the germline ends. The CDR3 DNA reads TGCGCCAGCAGCTTGGCCGGCGGGAACTATGGCTACACCTTC. This codes for CASSLAGGNYGYTF.

In its sample, this clone was seen a few times. This chain connects TRBV30 to TRBJ2-1, with 8 positions matching TRBD1. The CDR3 length is 16 residues. The V and J ends lost 5 bases and 7 bases, in that order; junction bases with no gene match: 16. CDR1 and CDR2 from the germline V gene are GTSNPN and SVGIG (reference sequence). Written as DNA, the CDR3 is TGTGCCTGGTCTCCGACAGGGGTAATTGGTGGAAATGAGCAGTTCTTC. Protein sequence: CAWSPTGVIGGNEQFF.

Only a few counts were recorded for this clone. The chain uses TRBV12-3 or TRBV12-4 and TRBJ2-1; D not certain. The germline V and J ends were trimmed by 6 bases and 9 bases, with 15 bases remaining between them. The CDR3 has 13 residues. The CDR3 reads CASSSDSALEQFF. As DNA, the CDR3 is TGTGCCAGCAGCTCTGACTCAGCCCTTGAGCAGTTCTTC.

The rearrangement uses TRBV4-2 and TRBJ2-3; no definite D call. The V end lost 3 bases, the J end lost 0 bases, and 10 bases lay between the germline ends. Germline V gene data show CDR1 as LGHNA and CDR2 as YNFKEQ. This CDR3 is built from 15 residues. The chain's CDR3 is CASSHSLPSTDTQYF. The CDR3 DNA sequence: TGTGCCAGCAGCCACTCCCTTCCTAGCACAGATACGCAGTATTTT.

The rearrangement links TRBV10-2 to TRBJ2-1; D may be TRBD2 (7 bases). The V and J ends lost 10 bases and 6 bases respectively, with 19 bases between them. This CDR3 has 14 amino acids. Germline V gene sequence: CDR1 WSHSY, CDR2 SAAADI. CDR3 residues: CATHPGLGGNEQFF. The CDR3 region has the DNA TGCGCCACGCATCCCGGACTAGGGGGCAATGAGCAGTTCTTC.

This clone showed up just once. The rearrangement joins TRBV3-1 (or the pseudogene TRBV3-2) to TRBJ2-1; TRBD2 matches 12 bases. Germline trimming cut 1 base from V and 4 bases from J; bases unmatched to any gene: 2. CDR3 length: 16 residues. In germline, CDR1 is LGHDT, CDR2 YNNKEL (reference sequence). The CDR3 nucleotides read TGTGCCAGCAGCCAAGGCCTAGCGGGAGGGTACAATGAGCAGTTCTTC. Translating it yields CASSQGLAGGYNEQFF.

The V and J genes are TRBV2 and TRBJ2-1; 8 nucleotides match TRBD1. The CDR3 sequence is 11 residues long. From germline, CDR1 is SNHLY and CDR2 FYNNEI. V lost 6 bases and J lost 15; bases outside the gene matches: 7. The CDR3 loop is CASRVGQGPFF. As DNA, the CDR3 is TGTGCCAGCAGGGTAGGACAGGGACCGTTCTTC. The variable domain in full, completed from reference TRBV2 and TRBJ2-1, reads EPEVTQTPSHQVTQMGQEVILRCVPISNHLYFYWYRQILGQKVEFLVSFYNNEISEKSEIFDDQFSVERPDGSNFTLKIRSTKLEDSAMYFCASRVGQGPFFGPGTRLTVL.

The chain combines TRBV25-1 with TRBJ2-2; 7 bases map to TRBD2. The V gene end was trimmed by 9 bases and the J gene end by 7 bases; junction bases not matched to a gene: 8. The CDR3 runs 13 residues. The germline gives CDR1 MGHDK, CDR2 SYGVNS. CDR3 DNA: TGTGCCAGTCACGTCGGGGGGAACGGGGAGCTGTTTTTT. Protein: CASHVGGNGELFF.

The genes are TRBV11-3 and TRBJ1-4; perhaps TRBD1 as D (5 bases). The CDR3 is made up of 11 amino acids. V lost 9 bases and J lost 8, with 10 bases in between. Per germline, CDR1 SGHNT and CDR2 YENEEA. The CDR3 region has the DNA TGTGCCAGGGACACCACCGAAAAACTGTTTTTT. Translation: CARDTTEKLFF.

The chain couples TRBV5-5 to TRBJ1-2; D gene ambiguous. V was shortened by 4 bases and J by 4 bases, with 17 bases between the two germline ends. The CDR3 length is 15 residues. The germline V gene has CDR1 SGHKS and CDR2 YYEKEE (reference sequence). CDR3 DNA: TGTGCCAGCAGCATTGGGAACAACGGAGGCTATGGCTACACCTTC. It specifies CASSIGNNGGYGYTF.

The chain joins TRBV2 to TRBJ1-2, with D unresolved. The CDR3 runs to 11 residues. The germline gives CDR1 SNHLY, CDR2 FYNNEI. Between the trimmed V and J ends, which lost 10 bases and 3 bases, there was a span of 9 bases. DNA of the CDR3: TGTGCCATTGGGAGCTACTATGGCTACACCTTC. Translating gives CAIGSYYGYTF.

The V gene is TRBV18, the J gene TRBJ1-3; D call uncertain. The V end lost 0 bases, the J end lost 0 bases, and 6 bases lay between the germline ends. The V gene's germline CDR1 is KGHSH and CDR2 LQKENI. The CDR3 is 15 amino acids. CDR3 in amino acids: CASSPPSLSGNTIYF. CDR3 nucleotide sequence: TGTGCCAGCTCACCACCGAGCCTCTCTGGAAACACCATATATTTT.

The chain joins TRBV27 to TRBJ1-2; 9 bases agree with TRBD1. V trimming: 1 base; J trimming: 7 bases; junction bases outside the gene matches: 7. CDR3 length equals 15 residues. CDR1 is MNHEY, CDR2 SMNVEV, per germline (reference sequence). The CDR3 nucleotides read TGTGCCAGCAGTTTATGGCCGGGACAGGGAACTGGCTACACCTTC. It is translated as CASSLWPGQGTGYTF.

There are a few counts of this clone. The rearrangement uses TRBV5-1 and TRBJ2-1; no firm D call. Germline V gene sequence: CDR1 SGHRS, CDR2 YFSETQ. The CDR3 sequence is 14 residues long. Trimming cost V 0 bases and J 2 bases, with 6 bases left between them. This chain's CDR3 is CASSLGSAYNEQFF. The CDR3 nucleotides read TGCGCCAGCAGCTTGGGATCGGCCTACAATGAGCAGTTCTTC.

This chain uses TRBV28 with TRBJ1-5, with a possible D match to TRBD1 (5 bases). CDR1 and CDR2 (germline): MDHEN, SYDVKM. This CDR3 has 14 amino acids. Trimming shortened V by 5 bases and J by 7 bases, and 15 bases separated the two germline ends. The CDR3 DNA reads TGTGCCAGCAGTCTAACAGGTGTCGGACAGCCCCAGCATTTT. Translated, it gives CASSLTGVGQPQHF.

This clone was detected only a few times. The chain has TRBV30 and TRBJ1-6; 7 bases are a match to TRBD1. The germline gives CDR1 GTSNPN, CDR2 SVGIG (reference sequence). The CDR3 extends over 15 amino acids. The junction had 5 bases not matched to a gene; V was cut back by 0 bases and J by 6 bases. The CDR3 reads CAWSVWTGPNSPLHF. Here the CDR3 DNA reads TGTGCCTGGAGTGTATGGACAGGTCCTAATTCACCCCTCCACTTT.

V usage is TRBV19 and J usage is TRBJ1-4; tentatively, D is TRBD1 (5 bases). From germline, CDR1 is LNHDA and CDR2 SQIVND (reference sequence). CDR3 length: 10 residues. V was clipped by 7 bases and J by 12 bases, with 9 bases between them. This chain's CDR3 is CASIGGELFF. The CDR3 DNA reads TGTGCCAGTATCGGGGGAGAACTGTTTTTT.

The chain recombines TRBV27 with TRBJ2-2; D remains ambiguous. CDR3 length equals 14 residues. Looked up from germline, CDR1 is MNHEY and CDR2 is SMNVEV (reference sequence). Trimming pared 8 bases from V and 11 bases from J, leaving 21 bases between. CDR3 region: CASANPQFLGELFF. In DNA, the CDR3 is TGTGCCAGCGCAAACCCGCAGTTCCTTGGTGAGCTGTTTTTT.

The chain carries TRBV5-1 and TRBJ2-2; D gene ambiguous. The V gene's germline CDR1 is SGHRS and CDR2 YFSETQ. V gave up 3 bases and J gave up 1 base, with 10 bases separating them. This CDR3 has 15 amino acids. CDR3 DNA sequence: TGCGCCAGCAGCTCAGCGAAAATGAACACCGGGGAGCTGTTTTTT. As protein: CASSSAKMNTGELFF.

The rearrangement uses TRBV5-1 and TRBJ1-3; D possibly corresponds to TRBD1 (5 bases). Trimming removed 3 bases from V and 0 bases from J, with 7 bases in between. The CDR3 length is 14 residues. CDR1 SGHRS and CDR2 YFSETQ come from the germline V gene. The CDR3 region has the DNA TGCGCCAGCAGCTCGGGGGACTCTGGAAACACCATATATTTT. Its translation: CASSSGDSGNTIYF.

This clone was counted once. V usage is TRBV6-5 and J usage is TRBJ1-2; possible D gene TRBD1, 6 bases. CDR1 and CDR2 from the germline V gene are MNHEY and SVGAGI. V shed 7 bases and J shed 5 bases, with 14 bases lying between them. The CDR3 runs 13 residues. CDR3 amino acids: CASNTGRGYGYTF. DNA for the CDR3: TGTGCCAGCAACACAGGCAGGGGTTATGGCTACACCTTC.

The chain employs TRBV5-1 and TRBJ2-6; D is ambiguous. This CDR3 region has 15 residues. Germline V gene lookup returns CDR1 SGHRS and CDR2 YFSETQ. The germline V and J ends were trimmed by 0 bases and 0 bases, with 4 bases remaining between them. The CDR3: CASSLASSGANVLTF. Here the CDR3 DNA reads TGCGCCAGCAGCTTGGCGAGCTCTGGGGCCAACGTCCTGACTTTC.

The V call is TRBV5-8, the J call TRBJ2-2; D not resolved. Trimming cost V 2 bases and J 8 bases, with 16 bases left between them. CDR3 length: 15 residues. From germline, CDR1 is SGHTS and CDR2 YDEGEE. This CDR3 reads CASSLASVIKGELFF. CDR3 nucleotide sequence: TGTGCCAGCAGCTTAGCGTCTGTAATAAAGGGGGAGCTGTTTTTT.